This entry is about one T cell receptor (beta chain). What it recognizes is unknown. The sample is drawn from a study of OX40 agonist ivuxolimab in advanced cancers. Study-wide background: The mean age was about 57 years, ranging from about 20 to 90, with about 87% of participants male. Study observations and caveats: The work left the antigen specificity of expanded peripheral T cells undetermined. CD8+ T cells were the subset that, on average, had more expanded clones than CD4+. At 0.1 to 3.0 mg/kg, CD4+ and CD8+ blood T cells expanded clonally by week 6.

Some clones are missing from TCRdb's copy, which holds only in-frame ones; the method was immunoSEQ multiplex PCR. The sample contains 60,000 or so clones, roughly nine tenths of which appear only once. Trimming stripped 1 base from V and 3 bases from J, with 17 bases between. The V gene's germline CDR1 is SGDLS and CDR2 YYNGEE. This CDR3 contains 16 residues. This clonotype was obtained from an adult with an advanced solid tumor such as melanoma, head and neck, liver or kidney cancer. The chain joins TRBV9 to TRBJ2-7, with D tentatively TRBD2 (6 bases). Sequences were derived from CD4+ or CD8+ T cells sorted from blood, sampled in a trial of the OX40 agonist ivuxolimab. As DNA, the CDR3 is TGTGCCAGCAGCGTAACGGATAGCGGTTGGGTCTACGAGCAGTACTTC. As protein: CASSVTDSGWVYEQYF. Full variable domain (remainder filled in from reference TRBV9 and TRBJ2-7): DSGVTQTPKHLITATGQRVTLRCSPRSGDLSVYWYQQSLDQGLQFLIQYYNGEERAKGNILERFSAQQFPDLHSELNLSSLELGDSALYFCASSVTDSGWVYEQYFGPGTRLTVT.